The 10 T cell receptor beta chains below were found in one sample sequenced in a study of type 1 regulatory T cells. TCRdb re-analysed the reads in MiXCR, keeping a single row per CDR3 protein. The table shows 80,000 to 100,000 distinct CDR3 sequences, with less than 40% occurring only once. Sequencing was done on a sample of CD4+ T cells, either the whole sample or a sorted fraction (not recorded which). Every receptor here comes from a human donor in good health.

The CDR3 DNA follows: TGCAGTGCTGAAGACAGGCTCAGCTCCTACGAGCAGTACTTC. Its translation is CSAEDRLSSYEQYF. V gene TRBV20-1 combines with J gene TRBJ2-7; the D gene is possibly TRBD1 (6 bases). The CDR3 consists of 14 residues. The germline gives CDR1 DFQATT, CDR2 SNEGSKA (reference sequence). Trimming left V 5 bases short and J 0 bases short, with 14 bases between.

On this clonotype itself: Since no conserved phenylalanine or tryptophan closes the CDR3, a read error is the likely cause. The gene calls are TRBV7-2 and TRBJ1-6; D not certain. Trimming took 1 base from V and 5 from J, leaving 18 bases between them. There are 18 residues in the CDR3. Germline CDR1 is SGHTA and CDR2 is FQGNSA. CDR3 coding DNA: TGTGCCAGCAGCTTAGTGGTCAGAGCCGGTACCAATAATTCACCCCTCCACTCT. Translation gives CASSLVVRAGTNNSPLHS.

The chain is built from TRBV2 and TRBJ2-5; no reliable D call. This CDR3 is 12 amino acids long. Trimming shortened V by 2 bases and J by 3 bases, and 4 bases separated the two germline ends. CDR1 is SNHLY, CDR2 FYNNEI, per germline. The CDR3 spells CASSERKETQYF. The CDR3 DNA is TGTGCCAGCAGTGAACGGAAAGAGACCCAGTACTTC.

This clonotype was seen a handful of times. The CDR3 here is CAISSSGDEKLFF. DNA of the CDR3: TGTGCCATCAGCTCCTCGGGGGATGAAAAACTGTTTTTT. The gene calls are TRBV10-3 and TRBJ1-4, with TRBD1 as a possible D gene (5 bases). The germline V gene encodes CDR1 ENHRY and CDR2 SYGVKD. The CDR3 has 13 residues. V was cut by 6 bases and J by 6 bases, with 11 bases left in between.

The CDR3 region is CSARVRGTGELFF. The CDR3 bases are TGCAGTGCTAGAGTCCGGGGCACCGGGGAGCTGTTTTTT. This chain joins TRBV20-1 and TRBJ2-2; tentatively, D is TRBD2 (5 bases). V was shortened by 1 base and J by 4 bases, with 7 bases between the two germline ends. Germline CDR1 and CDR2: DFQATT and SNEGSKA (reference sequence). CDR3 length: 13 residues.

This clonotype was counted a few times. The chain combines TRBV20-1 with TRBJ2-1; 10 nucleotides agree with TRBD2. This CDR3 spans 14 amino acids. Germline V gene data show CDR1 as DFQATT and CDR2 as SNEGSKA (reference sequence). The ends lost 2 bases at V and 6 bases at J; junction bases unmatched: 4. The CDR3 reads CSARPSGGLNEQFF. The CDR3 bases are TGCAGTGCTAGACCTAGCGGGGGTCTCAATGAGCAGTTCTTC.

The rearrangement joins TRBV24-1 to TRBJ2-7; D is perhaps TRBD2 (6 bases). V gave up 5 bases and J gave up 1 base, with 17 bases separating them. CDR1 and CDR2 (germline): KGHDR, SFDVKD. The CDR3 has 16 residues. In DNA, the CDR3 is TGTGCCACCAGTGCCAAAGCTAGGGGAGGTTCCTACGAGCAGTACTTC. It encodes CATSAKARGGSYEQYF.

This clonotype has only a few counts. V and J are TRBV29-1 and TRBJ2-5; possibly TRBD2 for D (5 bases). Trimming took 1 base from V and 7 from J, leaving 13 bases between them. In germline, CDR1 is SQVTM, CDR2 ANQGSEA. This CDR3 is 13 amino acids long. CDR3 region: CSVEVVERGTQYF. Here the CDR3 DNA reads TGCAGCGTTGAAGTGGTGGAACGGGGGACCCAGTACTTC.

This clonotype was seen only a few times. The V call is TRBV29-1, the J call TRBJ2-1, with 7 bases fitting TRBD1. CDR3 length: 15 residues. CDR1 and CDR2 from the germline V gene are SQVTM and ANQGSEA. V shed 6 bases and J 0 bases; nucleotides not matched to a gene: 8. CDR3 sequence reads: CSVQQGWGSYNEQFF. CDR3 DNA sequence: TGCAGCGTCCAACAGGGGTGGGGCTCCTACAATGAGCAGTTCTTC.

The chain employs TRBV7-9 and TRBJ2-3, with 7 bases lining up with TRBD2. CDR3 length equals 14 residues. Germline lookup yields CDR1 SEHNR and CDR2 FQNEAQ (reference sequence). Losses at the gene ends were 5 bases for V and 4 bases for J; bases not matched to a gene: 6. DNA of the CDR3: TGTGCCAGCAGCACCCTGACTAGCCCAGATACGCAGTATTTT. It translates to CASSTLTSPDTQYF.